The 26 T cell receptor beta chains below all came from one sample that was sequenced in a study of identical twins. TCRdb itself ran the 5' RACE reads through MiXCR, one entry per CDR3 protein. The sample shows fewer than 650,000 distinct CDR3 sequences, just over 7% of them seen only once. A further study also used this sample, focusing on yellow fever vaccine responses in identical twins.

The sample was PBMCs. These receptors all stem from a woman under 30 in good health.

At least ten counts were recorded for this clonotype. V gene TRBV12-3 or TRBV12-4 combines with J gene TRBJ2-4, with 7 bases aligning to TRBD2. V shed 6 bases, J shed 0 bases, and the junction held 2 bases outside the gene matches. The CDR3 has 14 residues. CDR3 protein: CASRPSGAKNIQYF. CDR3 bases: TGTGCCAGCAGGCCTAGCGGAGCCAAAAACATTCAGTACTTC.

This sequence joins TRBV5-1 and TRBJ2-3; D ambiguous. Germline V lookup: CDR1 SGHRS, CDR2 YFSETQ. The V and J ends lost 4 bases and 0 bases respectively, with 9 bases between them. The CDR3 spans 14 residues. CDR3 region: CASSPLLSTDTQYF. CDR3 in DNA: TGCGCCAGCAGCCCTCTACTGAGCACAGATACGCAGTATTTT.

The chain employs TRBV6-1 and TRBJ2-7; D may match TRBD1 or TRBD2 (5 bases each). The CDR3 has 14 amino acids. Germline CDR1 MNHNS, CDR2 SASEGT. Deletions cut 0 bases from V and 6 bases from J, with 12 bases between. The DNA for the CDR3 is TGTGCCAGCAGTGAAGCCACGGGGCTGAGCGAGCAGTACGTC. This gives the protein CASSEATGLSEQYV.

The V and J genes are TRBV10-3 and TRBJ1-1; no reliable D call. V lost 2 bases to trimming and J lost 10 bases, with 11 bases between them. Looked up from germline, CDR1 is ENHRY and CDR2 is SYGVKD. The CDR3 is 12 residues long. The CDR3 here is CAISEGSTGAFF. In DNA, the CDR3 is TGTGCCATCAGTGAGGGGAGTACGGGAGCTTTCTTT.

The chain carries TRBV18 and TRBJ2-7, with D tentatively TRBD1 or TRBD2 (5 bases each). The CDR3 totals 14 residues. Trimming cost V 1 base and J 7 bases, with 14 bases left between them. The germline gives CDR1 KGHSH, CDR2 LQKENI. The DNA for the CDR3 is TGTGCCAGCTCACCACTTAATCCCGAGGGGGAGCAGTACTTC. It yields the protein CASSPLNPEGEQYF.

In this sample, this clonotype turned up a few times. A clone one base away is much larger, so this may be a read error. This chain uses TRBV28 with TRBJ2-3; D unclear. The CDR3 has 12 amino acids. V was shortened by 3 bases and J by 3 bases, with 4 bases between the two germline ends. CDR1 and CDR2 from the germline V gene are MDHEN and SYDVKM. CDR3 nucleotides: TGTGCCAGCAGTTTTGCAACAGATACGCAGTATTTT. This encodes CASSFATDTQYF.

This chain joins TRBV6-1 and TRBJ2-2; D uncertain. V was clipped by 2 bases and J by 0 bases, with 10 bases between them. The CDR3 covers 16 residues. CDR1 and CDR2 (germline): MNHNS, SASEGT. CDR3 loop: CASSEYPGPNTGELFF. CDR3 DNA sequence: TGTGCCAGCAGTGAATACCCAGGACCGAACACCGGGGAGCTGTTTTTT.

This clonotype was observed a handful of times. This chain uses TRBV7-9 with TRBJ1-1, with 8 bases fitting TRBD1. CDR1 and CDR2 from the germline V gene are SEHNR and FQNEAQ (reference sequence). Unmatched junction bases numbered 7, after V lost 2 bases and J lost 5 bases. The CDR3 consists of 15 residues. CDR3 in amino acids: CASSLFPGGRTEAFF. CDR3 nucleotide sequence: TGTGCCAGCAGCTTATTTCCAGGGGGCCGGACTGAAGCTTTCTTT.

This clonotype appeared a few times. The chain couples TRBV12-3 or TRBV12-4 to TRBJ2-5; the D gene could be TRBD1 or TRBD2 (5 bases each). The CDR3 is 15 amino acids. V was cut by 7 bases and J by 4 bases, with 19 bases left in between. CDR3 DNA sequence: TGTGCCAGCACCCCCGGTGGGGGTTTCGGAGAGACCCAGTACTTC. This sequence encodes CASTPGGGFGETQYF.

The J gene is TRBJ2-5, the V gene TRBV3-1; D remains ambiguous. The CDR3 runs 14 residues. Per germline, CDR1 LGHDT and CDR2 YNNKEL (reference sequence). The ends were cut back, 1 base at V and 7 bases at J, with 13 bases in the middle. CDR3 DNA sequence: TGTGCCAGCAGCCAAGCGGCCGCGCCGGGGACCCAGTACTTC. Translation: CASSQAAAPGTQYF.

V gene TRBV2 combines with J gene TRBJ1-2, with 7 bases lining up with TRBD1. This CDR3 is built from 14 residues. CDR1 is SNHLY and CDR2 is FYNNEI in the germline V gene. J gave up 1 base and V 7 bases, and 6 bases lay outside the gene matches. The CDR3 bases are TGTGCCAGCAAGGGGGCAGGGCGTAACTATGGCTACACCTTC. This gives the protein CASKGAGRNYGYTF.

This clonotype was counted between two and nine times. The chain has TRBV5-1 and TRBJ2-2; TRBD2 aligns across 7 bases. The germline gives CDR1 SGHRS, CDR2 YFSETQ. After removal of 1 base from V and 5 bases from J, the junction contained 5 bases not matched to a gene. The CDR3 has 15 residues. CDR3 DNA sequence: TGCGCCAGCAGCTTGACTAGCGTATGGACCGGGGAGCTGTTTTTT. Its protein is CASSLTSVWTGELFF.

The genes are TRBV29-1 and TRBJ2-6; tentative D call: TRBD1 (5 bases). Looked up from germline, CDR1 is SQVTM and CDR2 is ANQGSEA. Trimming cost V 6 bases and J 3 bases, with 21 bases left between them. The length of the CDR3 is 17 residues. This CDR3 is CSVQTYAGMGGANVLTF. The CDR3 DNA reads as TGCAGCGTCCAGACGTATGCAGGGATGGGTGGGGCCAACGTCCTGACTTTC. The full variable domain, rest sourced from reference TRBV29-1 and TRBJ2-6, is SAVISQKPSRDICQRGTSLTIQCQVDSQVTMMFWYRQQPGQSLTLIATANQGSEATYESGFVIDKFPISRPNLTFSTLTVSNMSPEDSSIYLCSVQTYAGMGGANVLTFGAGSRLTVL.

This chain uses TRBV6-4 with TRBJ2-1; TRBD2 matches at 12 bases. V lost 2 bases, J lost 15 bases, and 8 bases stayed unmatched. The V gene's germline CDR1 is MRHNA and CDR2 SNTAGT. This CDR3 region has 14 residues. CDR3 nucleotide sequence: TGTGCCAGCAGTGACATCTTCACTAGCGGGAGGTTGTTCTTC. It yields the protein CASSDIFTSGRLFF.

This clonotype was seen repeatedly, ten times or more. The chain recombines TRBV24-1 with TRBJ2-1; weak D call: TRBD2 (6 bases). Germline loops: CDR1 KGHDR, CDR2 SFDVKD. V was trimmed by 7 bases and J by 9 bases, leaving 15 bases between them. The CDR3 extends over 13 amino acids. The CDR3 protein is CATSGTGGGEQFF. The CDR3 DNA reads TGTGCCACCAGCGGGACCGGGGGAGGTGAGCAGTTCTTC.

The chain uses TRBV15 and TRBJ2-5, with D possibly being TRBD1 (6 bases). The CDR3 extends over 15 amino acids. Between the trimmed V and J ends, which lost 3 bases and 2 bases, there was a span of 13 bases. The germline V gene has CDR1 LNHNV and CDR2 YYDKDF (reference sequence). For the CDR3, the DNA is TGTGCCACCAGCAGTTTCGGGACAACACAAGAGACCCAGTACTTC. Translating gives CATSSFGTTQETQYF. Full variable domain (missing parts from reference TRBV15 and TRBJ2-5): DAMVIQNPRYQVTQFGKPVTLSCSQTLNHNVMYWYQQKSSQAPKLLFHYYDKDFNNEADTPDNFQSRRPNTSFCFLDIRSPGLGDTAMYLCATSSFGTTQETQYFGPGTRLLVL.

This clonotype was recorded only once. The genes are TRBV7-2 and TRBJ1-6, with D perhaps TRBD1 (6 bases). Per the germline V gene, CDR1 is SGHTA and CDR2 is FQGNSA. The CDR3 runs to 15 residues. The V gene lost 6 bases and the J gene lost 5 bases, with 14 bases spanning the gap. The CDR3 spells CASRPRTENNSPLHF. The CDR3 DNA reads TGTGCCAGCAGACCGAGGACAGAAAATAATTCACCCCTCCACTTT.

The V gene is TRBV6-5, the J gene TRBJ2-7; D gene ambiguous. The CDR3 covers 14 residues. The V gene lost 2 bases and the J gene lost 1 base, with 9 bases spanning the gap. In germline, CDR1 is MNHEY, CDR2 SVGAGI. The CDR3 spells CASSYGQQSYEQYF. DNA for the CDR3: TGTGCCAGCAGTTACGGCCAGCAGTCCTACGAGCAGTACTTC.

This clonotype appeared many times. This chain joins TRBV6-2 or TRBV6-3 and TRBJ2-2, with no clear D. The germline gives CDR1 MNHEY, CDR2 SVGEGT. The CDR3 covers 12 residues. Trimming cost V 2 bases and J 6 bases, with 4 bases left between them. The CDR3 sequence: CASSYVAGELFF. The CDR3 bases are TGTGCCAGCAGTTACGTGGCCGGGGAGCTGTTTTTT.

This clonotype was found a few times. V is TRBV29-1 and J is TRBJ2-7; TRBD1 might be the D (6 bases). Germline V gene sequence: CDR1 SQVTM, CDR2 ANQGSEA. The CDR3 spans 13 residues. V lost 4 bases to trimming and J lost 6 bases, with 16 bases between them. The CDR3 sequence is CSVGGPGQPEQYF. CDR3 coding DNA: TGCAGCGTTGGCGGCCCGGGACAACCCGAGCAGTACTTC.

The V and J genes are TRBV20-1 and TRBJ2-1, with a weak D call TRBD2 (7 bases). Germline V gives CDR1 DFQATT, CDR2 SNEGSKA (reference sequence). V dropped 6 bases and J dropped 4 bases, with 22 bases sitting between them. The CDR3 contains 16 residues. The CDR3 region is CSALAEGGPTYNEQFF. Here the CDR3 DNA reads TGCAGTGCCCTTGCAGAGGGGGGGCCAACATACAATGAGCAGTTCTTC.

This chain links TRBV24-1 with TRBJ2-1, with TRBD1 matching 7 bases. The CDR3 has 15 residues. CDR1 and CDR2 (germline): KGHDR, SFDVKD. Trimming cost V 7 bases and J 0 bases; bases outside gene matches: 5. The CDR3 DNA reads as TGTGCCACCAGGGACAGGAGGAGCTCCTACAATGAGCAGTTCTTC. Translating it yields CATRDRRSSYNEQFF.

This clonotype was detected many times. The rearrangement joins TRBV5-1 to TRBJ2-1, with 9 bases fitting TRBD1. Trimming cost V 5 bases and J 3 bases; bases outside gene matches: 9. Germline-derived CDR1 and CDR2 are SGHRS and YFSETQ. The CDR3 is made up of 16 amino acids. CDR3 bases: TGCGCCAGCAGTTGGGCCGGGACAGGGATCTACAATGAGCAGTTCTTC. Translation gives CASSWAGTGIYNEQFF.

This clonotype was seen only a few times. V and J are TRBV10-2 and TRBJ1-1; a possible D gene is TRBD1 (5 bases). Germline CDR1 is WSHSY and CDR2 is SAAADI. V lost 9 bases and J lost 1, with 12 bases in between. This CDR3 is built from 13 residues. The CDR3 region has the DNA TGCGCCAGTAAGGGACGGGCGAACACTGAAGCTTTCTTT. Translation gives CASKGRANTEAFF.

The chain's CDR3 is CASSEKLPTPEGNTQYF. For the CDR3, the DNA is TGTGCCAGCAGTGAAAAGCTACCCACCCCCGAGGGAAATACGCAGTATTTT. The chain employs TRBV25-1 and TRBJ2-3; TRBD2 is a possible D gene (5 bases). Trimming stripped 2 bases from V and 7 bases from J, with 22 bases between. Germline CDR1 reads MGHDK; CDR2 reads SYGVNS. This CDR3 contains 17 residues.

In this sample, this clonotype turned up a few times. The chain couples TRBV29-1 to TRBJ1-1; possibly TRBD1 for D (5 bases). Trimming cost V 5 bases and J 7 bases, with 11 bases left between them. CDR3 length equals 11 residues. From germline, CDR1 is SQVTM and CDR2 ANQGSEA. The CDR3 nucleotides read TGCAGCGTTTCGCGGGACGTTGAAGCTTTCTTT. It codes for CSVSRDVEAFF.